This T cell receptor beta chain appears in the sequencing data of a study of shared clonotypes between healthy human individuals. The overall study: Used for every donor were three CD4 naive, three CD4 memory, two CD8 naive and one CD8 memory plate.

Trimming pared 6 bases from V and 2 bases from J, leaving 8 bases between. Looked up from germline, CDR1 is MNHEY and CDR2 is SVGAGI. The length of the CDR3 is 13 residues. The assay was immunoSEQ multiplex PCR, and TCRdb's table has in-frame clones only and misses some. The sample contains about 1.1 million clones, 60% to 85% of which appear only once. Sequenced input: memory CD4+ T cells from PBMCs. Subset defined: CD45RA-negative fraction. The chain uses TRBV6-5 and TRBJ1-5; D call uncertain. The sequence was obtained from a man aged 18 to 35 in good health. Some clones in this sample may be carry-over from other donors' samples. The CDR3 bases are TGTGCCAGCAGGGGGATAGGCAATCAGCCCCAGCATTTT. Translation: CASRGIGNQPQHF.